This TCR beta chain was found in a study of T cells in Graves' hyperthyroidism and ophthalmopathy. Ophthalmopathy patients had Clinical Activity Score at least 3, NOSPECS grade at least 4, duration under 3 months. Exclusions: uncontrolled infection, other autoimmune disease, pregnancy, lactation. The CDR3 totals 12 residues. Germline V gene sequence: CDR1 KGHSH, CDR2 LQKENI. V was pared by 0 bases and J by 6 bases, with 2 bases between. Ten or more counts support this clonotype. TCR beta CDR3 regions were amplified from RNA. The HTBI primer set served for first-round RT-PCR of the TCR CDR3. MiXCR, applied by TCRdb to the multiplex PCR reads, yields one record per CDR3 protein. Here the sample spans 560,000 or so distinct CDR3 sequences, roughly 21% being singletons.

The source of this sequence is a man aged 40-49 years with Graves' ophthalmopathy. The sample taken for sequencing was blood. The J gene is TRBJ1-4, the V gene TRBV18; D is ambiguous. DNA of the CDR3: TGTGCCAGCTCACCACCTGATGAAAAACTGTTTTTT. Its protein is CASSPPDEKLFF.